A selection of T cell receptor beta chains follows, all from one sample in a study of OX40 agonist ivuxolimab in advanced cancers. Clones were read by immunoSEQ multiplex PCR, and TCRdb kept only the in-frame ones, dropping some. Counted here are tens of thousands of clones, about 88% occurring once; the ten biggest clones make up about 0.64%. This sample comprised CD4+ or CD8+ T cells sorted from blood, obtained in a trial of the OX40 agonist ivuxolimab. These receptor sequences come from an adult with an advanced solid tumor such as melanoma, head and neck, liver or kidney cancer. CDR3s include the opening cysteine and the closing phenylalanine or tryptophan. A D gene is named only where the DNA matches it firmly. Only some rows state a clone size, as once, few, many or a class for expanded clones.

cdr3_nt	cdr3_aa	clone_size	d_call	v_call	j_call
TGTGCCAGCAGTTACTCAGGGTTCGGATTTTCCGACGAGCAGTACTTC	CASSYSGFGFSDEQYF	once	NA	TRBV6-6	TRBJ2-7
TGTGCCAGCAGCTTAAGTCCGCCGGATACGCAGTATTTT	CASSLSPPDTQYF	NA	NA	TRBV7-6	TRBJ2-3
TGCGCCAGCAGCACCCAGACAGTAGAAGAGACCCAGTACTTC	CASSTQTVEETQYF	NA	NA	TRBV5-1	TRBJ2-5
TGTGCCAGCAGCGAGAGGGGACTAGCTGGTGAGCAGTTCTTC	CASSERGLAGEQFF	NA	TRBD2	TRBV11-2	TRBJ2-1
TGTGCCAGCAGTGAAGTGGGGACTAGCAGATACGAGCAGTACTTC	CASSEVGTSRYEQYF	NA	TRBD2	TRBV6-1	TRBJ2-7
TGCGCCAGCAGCGCCGGCAAGAACACTGAAGCTTTCTTT	CASSAGKNTEAFF	NA	NA	TRBV5-1	TRBJ1-1
TGTGCCAGACCCGGGACAGGGCCCTCCTACGAGCAGTACTTC	CARPGTGPSYEQYF	NA	TRBD1	TRBV6-4	TRBJ2-7
TGTGCCAGCAGCTTACGGCAGGGGGACGAGCAGTACTTC	CASSLRQGDEQYF	NA	TRBD1	TRBV7-2	TRBJ2-7
TGCGCCAGCAGCCCAGATCCAGGGTCTAGCACCGGGGAGCTGTTTTTT	CASSPDPGSSTGELFF	NA	NA	TRBV5-1	TRBJ2-2
TGTGCCAGCAGCCTCGGACACACCGGGGAGCTGTTTTTT	CASSLGHTGELFF	NA	NA	TRBV6-5	TRBJ2-2
TGTGCCAGTAGTACCCAGGGAAATCAGCCCCAGCATTTT	CASSTQGNQPQHF	NA	NA	TRBV19	TRBJ1-5